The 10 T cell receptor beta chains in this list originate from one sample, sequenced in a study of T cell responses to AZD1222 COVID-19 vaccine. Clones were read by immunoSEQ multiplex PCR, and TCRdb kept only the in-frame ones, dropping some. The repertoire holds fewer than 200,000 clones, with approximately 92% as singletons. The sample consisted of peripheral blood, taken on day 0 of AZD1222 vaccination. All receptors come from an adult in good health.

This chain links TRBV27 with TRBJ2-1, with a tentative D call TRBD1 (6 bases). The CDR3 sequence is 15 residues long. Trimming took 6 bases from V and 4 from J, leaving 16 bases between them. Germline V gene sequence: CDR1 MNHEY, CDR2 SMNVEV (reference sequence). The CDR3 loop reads CASRLDRMGYNEQFF. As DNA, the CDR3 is TGTGCCAGCAGATTAGACAGGATGGGATACAATGAGCAGTTCTTC.

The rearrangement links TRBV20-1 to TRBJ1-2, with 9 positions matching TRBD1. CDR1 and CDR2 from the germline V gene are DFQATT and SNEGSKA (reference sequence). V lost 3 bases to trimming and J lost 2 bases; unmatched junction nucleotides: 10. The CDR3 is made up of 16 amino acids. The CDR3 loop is CSASLTGTGRNYGYTF. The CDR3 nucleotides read TGCAGTGCTAGTCTTACCGGGACAGGGAGAAACTATGGCTACACCTTC.

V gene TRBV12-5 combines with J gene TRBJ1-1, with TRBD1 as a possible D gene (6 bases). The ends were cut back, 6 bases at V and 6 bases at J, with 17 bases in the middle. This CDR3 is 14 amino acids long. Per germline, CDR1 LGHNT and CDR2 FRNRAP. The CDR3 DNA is TGTGCTAGTGGCACGAACAGGGAGTTCGCTGAAGCTTTCTTT. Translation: CASGTNREFAEAFF.

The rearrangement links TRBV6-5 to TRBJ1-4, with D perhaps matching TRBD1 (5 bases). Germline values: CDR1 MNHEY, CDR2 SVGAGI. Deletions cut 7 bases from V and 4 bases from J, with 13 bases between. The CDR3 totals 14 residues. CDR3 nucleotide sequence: TGTGCCAGCACCGACAGAGAGTATAATGAAAAACTGTTTTTT. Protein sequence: CASTDREYNEKLFF.

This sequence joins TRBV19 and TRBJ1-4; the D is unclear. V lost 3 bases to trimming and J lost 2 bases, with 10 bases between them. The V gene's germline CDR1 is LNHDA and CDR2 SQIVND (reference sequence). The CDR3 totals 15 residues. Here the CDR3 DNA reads TGTGCCAGTAGTATCCACCCCGGCACTAATGAAAAACTGTTTTTT. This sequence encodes CASSIHPGTNEKLFF.

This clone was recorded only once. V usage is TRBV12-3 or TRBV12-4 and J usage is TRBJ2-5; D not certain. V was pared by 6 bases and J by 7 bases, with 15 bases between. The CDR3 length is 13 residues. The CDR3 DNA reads TGTGCCAGCAGGGTCGACACCCTGGGGACCCAGTACTTC. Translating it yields CASRVDTLGTQYF.

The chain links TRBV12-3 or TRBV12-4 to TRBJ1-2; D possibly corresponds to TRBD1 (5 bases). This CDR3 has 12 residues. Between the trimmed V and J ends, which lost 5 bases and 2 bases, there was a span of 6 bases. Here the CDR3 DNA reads TGTGCCAGCAGTGACAGCAACTATGGCTACACCTTC. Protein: CASSDSNYGYTF.

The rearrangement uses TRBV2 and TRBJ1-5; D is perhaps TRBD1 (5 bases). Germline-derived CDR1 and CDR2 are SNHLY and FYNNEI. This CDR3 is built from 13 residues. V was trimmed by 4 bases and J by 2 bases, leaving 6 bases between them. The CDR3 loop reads CASSARGNQPQHF. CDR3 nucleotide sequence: TGTGCCAGCAGTGCCAGGGGCAATCAGCCCCAGCATTTT.

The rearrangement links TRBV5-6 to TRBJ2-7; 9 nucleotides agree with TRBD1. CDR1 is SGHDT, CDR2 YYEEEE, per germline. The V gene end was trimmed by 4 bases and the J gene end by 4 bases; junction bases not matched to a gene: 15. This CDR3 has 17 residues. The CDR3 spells CASSLSIGTGILYEQYV. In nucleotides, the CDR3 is TGTGCCAGCAGCCTCTCCATCGGGACAGGGATTCTGTACGAGCAGTACGTC.

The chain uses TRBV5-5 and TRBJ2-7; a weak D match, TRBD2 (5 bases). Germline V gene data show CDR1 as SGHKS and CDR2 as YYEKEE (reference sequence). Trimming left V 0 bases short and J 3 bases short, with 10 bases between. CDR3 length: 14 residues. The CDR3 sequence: CASSLDPGNYEQYV. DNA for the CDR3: TGTGCCAGCAGCTTGGATCCGGGGAACTACGAGCAGTACGTC.